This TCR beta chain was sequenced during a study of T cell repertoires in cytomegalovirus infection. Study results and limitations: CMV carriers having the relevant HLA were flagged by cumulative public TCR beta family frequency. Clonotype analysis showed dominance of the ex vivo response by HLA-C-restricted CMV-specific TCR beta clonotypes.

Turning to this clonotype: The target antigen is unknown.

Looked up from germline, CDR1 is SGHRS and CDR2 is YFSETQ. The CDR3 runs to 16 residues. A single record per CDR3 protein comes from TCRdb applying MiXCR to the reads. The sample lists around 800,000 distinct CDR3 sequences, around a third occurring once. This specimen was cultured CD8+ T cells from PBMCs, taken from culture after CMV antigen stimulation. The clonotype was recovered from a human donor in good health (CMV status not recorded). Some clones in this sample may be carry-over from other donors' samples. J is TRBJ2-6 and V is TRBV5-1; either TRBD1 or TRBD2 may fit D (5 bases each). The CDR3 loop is CAKLQGAISGANVLTF. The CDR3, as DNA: TGCGCTAAGCTCCAGGGAGCGATCTCTGGGGCCAACGTCCTGACTTTC.